The clone carrying this T cell receptor (beta chain) was seen a handful of times. The entry originates in a study of cytomegalovirus exposure and HLA in healthy donors. The PCR made use of 60 Vbeta and 13 Jbeta primers. The assay was immunoSEQ multiplex PCR, and TCRdb's table has in-frame clones only and misses some. Of 100,000 to 150,000 clones detected, 81% appear once; the ten largest clones hold 0.95% to 1.4%. V shed 4 bases and J 10 bases; nucleotides not matched to a gene: 14. Germline loops: CDR1 SGHVS, CDR2 FQNEAQ. This CDR3 is built from 16 residues. The specimen sequenced was PBMCs. This chain joins TRBV7-8 and TRBJ2-1; 9 nucleotides agree with TRBD1. The receptor was derived from a woman younger than 45 in good health and CMV-seronegative. CDR3 DNA sequence: TGTGCCAGCAGCTCCAGCGCCGGGACAGGGATCCGGGAGCAGTTCTTC. Its protein is CASSSSAGTGIREQFF.